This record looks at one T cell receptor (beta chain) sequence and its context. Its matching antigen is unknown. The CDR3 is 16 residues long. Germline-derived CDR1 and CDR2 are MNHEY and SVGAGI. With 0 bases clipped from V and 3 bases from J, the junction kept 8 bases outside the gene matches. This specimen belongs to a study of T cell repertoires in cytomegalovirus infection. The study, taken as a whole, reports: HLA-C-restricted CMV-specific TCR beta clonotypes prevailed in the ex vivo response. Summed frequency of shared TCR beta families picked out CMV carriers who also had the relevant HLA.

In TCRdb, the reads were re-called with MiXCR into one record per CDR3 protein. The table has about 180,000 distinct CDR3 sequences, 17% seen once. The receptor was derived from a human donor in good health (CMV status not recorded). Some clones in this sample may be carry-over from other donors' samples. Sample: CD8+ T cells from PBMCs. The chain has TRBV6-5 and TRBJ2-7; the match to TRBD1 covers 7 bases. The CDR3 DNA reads TGTGCCAGCAGTTACTCACCAACAGGGGACCACTACGAGCAGTACTTC. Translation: CASSYSPTGDHYEQYF.